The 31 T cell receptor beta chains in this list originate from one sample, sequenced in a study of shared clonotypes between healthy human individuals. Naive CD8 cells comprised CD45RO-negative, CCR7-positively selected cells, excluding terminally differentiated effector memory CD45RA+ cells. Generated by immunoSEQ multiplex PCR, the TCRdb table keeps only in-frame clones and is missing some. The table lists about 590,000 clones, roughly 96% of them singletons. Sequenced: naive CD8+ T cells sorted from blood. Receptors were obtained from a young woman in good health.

The CDR3 DNA sequence: TGTGCCAGCAGCTATACAGGGTCTGGGGCCAACGTCCTGACTTTC. Translating it yields CASSYTGSGANVLTF. The rearrangement joins TRBV27 to TRBJ2-6, with a possible D match to TRBD1 (6 bases). The germline V gene encodes CDR1 MNHEY and CDR2 SMNVEV (reference sequence). This CDR3 comprises 15 residues. Trimming removed 6 bases at V and 1 base at J, with 10 bases between.

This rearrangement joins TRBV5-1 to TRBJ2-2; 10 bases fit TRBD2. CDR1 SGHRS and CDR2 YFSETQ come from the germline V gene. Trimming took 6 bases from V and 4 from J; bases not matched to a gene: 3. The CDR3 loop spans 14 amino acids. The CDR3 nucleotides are TGCGCCAGCAAACTAGCGGGAAGCACCGGGGAGCTGTTTTTT. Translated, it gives CASKLAGSTGELFF.

CDR3 in DNA: TGCAGCGTTGAGATAATTCCCCACGATGAGCAGTTCTTC. It is translated as CSVEIIPHDEQFF. The V gene is TRBV29-1, the J gene TRBJ2-1; D remains unclear. CDR3 length: 13 residues. Trimming removed 3 bases from V and 8 bases from J, with 14 bases in between. Germline V lookup: CDR1 SQVTM, CDR2 ANQGSEA.

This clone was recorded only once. The CDR3: CASSRGDSSYEQYF. CDR3 sequence (DNA): TGTGCCAGCAGCCGGGGGGACAGCAGCTACGAGCAGTACTTC. The chain uses TRBV6-6 and TRBJ2-7; D possibly uses TRBD1 or TRBD2 (7 bases each). V lost 6 bases and J lost 3, with 15 bases in between. This CDR3 region has 14 residues. The V gene's germline CDR1 is MNHNY and CDR2 SVGAGI (reference sequence).

CDR3 sequence reads: CASSMLGTEGETQYF. The CDR3 coding sequence is TGCGCCAGCAGCATGCTGGGGACAGAGGGAGAGACCCAGTACTTC. The rearrangement links TRBV5-1 to TRBJ2-5; TRBD1 matches at 7 bases. The junction had 10 bases not matched to a gene; V was cut back by 4 bases and J by 4 bases. This CDR3 has 15 residues. In germline, CDR1 is SGHRS, CDR2 YFSETQ.

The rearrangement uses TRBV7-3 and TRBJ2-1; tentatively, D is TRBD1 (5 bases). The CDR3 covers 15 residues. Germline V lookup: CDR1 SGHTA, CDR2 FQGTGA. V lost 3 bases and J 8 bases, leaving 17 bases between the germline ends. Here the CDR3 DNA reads TGTGCCAGCAGCTTCGGGCAGGGTATAGGGGATGAGCAGTTCTTC. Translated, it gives CASSFGQGIGDEQFF.

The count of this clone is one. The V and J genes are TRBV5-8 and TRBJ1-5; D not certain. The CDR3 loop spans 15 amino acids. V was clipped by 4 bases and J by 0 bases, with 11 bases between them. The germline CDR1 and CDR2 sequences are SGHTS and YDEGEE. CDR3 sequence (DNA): TGTGCCAGCAGCCCCACCGCGGGTAGCAATCAGCCCCAGCATTTT. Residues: CASSPTAGSNQPQHF. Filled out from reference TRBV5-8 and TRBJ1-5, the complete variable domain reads EAGVTQSPTHLIKTRGQQATLRCSPISGHTSVYWYQQALGLGLQFLLWYDEGEERNRGNFPPRFSGRQFPNYSSELNVNALELEDSALYLCASSPTAGSNQPQHFGDGTRLSIL.

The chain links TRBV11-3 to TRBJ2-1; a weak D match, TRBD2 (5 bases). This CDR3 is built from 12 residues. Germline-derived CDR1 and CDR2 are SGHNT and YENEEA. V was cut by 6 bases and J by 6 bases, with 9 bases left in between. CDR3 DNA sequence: TGTGCCAGCAGTGGACTCCGCAATGAGCAGTTCTTC. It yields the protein CASSGLRNEQFF.

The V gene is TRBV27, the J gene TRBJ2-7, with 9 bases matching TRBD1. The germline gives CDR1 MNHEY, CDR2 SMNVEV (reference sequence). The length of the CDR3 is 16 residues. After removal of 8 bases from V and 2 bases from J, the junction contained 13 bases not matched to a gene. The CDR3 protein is CASSPEGTGFAYEQYF. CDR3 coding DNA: TGTGCCAGCTCCCCGGAGGGGACAGGGTTCGCCTACGAGCAGTACTTC.

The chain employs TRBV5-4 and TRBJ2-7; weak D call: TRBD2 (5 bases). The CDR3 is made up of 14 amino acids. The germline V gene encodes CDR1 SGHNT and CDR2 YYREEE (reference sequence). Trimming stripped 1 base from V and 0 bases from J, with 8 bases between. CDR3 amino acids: CASSLPDFSYEQYF. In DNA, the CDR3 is TGTGCCAGCAGCTTGCCGGACTTCTCCTACGAGCAGTACTTC.

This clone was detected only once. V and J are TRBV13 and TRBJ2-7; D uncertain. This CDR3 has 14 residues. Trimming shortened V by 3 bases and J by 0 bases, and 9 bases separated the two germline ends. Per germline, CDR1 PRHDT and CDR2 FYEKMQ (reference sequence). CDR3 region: CASSFGPSSYEQYF. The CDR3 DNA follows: TGTGCCAGCAGCTTTGGACCGAGCTCCTACGAGCAGTACTTC.

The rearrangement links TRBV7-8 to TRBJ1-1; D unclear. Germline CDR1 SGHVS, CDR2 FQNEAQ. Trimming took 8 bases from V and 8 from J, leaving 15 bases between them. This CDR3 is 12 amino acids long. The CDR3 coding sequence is TGTGCCAGCGGCAACTTGGCACAGGAAGCTTTCTTT. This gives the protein CASGNLAQEAFF.

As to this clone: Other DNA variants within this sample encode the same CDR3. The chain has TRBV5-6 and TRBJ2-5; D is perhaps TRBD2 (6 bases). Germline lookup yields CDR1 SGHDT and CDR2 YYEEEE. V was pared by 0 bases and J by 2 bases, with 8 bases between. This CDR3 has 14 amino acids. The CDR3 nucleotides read TGTGCCAGCAGCTTGGTGGGAGGTCAAGAGACCCAGTACTTC. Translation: CASSLVGGQETQYF.

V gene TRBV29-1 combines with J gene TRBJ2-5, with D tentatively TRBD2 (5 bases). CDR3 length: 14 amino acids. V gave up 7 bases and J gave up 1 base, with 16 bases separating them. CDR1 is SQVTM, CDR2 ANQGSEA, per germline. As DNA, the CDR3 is TGCAGCGCCGATTCGGGGAGCCCCCAAGAGACCCAGTACTTC. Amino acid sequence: CSADSGSPQETQYF.

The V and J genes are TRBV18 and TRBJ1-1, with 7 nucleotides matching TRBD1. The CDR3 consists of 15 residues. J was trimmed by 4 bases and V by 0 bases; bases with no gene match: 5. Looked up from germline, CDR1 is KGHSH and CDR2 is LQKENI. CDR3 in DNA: TGTGCCAGCTCACCACCGAAGGGGGCGGGCACTGAAGCTTTCTTT. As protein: CASSPPKGAGTEAFF.

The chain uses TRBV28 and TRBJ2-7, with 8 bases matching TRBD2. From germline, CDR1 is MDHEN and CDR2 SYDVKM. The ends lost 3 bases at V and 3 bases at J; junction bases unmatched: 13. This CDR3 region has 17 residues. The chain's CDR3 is CASSFGAVAGPLYEQYF. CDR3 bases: TGTGCCAGCAGTTTTGGGGCTGTAGCGGGACCGCTCTACGAGCAGTACTTC.

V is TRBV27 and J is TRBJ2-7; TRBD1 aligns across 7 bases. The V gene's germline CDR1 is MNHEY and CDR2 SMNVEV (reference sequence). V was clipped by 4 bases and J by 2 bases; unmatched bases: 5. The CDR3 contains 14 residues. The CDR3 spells CASSYRDSPYEQYF. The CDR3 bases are TGTGCCAGCAGTTACCGGGACAGCCCCTACGAGCAGTACTTC.

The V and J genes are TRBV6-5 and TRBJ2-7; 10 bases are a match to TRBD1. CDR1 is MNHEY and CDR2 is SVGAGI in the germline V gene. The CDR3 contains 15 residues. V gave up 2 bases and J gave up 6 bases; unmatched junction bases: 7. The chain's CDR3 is CASSYRDRGGLEQYF. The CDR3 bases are TGTGCCAGCAGTTACAGGGACAGGGGCGGTCTCGAGCAGTACTTC.

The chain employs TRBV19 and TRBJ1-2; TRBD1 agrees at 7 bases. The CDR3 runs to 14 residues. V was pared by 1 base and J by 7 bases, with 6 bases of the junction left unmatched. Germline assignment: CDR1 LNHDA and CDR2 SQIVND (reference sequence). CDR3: CASSIALTGLGYTF. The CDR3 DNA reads TGTGCCAGTAGTATAGCCCTGACAGGGCTTGGCTACACCTTC.

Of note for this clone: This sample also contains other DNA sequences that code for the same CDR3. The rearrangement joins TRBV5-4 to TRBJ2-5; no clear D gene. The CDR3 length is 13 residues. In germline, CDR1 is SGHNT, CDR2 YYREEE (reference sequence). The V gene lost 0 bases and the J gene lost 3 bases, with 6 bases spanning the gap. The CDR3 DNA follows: TGTGCCAGCAGCTTGGAAGTCGAAGAGACCCAGTACTTC. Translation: CASSLEVEETQYF.

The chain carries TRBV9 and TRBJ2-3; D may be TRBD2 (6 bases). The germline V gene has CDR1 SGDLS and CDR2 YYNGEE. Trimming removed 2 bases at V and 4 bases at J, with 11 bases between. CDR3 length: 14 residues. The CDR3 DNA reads TGTGCCAGCAGCGTTGGCGGGACCCCAGATACGCAGTATTTT. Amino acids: CASSVGGTPDTQYF.

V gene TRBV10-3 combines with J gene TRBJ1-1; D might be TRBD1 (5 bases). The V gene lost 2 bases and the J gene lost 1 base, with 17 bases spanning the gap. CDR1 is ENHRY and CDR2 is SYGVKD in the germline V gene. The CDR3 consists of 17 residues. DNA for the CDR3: TGTGCCATCAGTGAGAATCGGGGGATCTCGTCGAACACTGAAGCTTTCTTT. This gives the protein CAISENRGISSNTEAFF.

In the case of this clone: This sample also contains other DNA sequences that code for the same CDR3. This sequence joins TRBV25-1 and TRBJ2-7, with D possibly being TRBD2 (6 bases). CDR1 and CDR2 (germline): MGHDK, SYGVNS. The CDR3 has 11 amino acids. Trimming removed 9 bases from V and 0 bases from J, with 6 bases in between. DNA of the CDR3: TGTGCCAGTAGCGGCTCCTACGAGCAGTACTTC. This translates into CASSGSYEQYF.

The CDR3: CASSIDQRELFF. CDR3 coding DNA: TGTGCCAGTAGTATAGACCAGCGGGAGCTGTTTTTT. This chain links TRBV19 with TRBJ2-2; D gene unclear. CDR3 length: 12 residues. Looked up from germline, CDR1 is LNHDA and CDR2 is SQIVND (reference sequence). Trimming took 0 bases from V and 9 from J, leaving 5 bases between them.

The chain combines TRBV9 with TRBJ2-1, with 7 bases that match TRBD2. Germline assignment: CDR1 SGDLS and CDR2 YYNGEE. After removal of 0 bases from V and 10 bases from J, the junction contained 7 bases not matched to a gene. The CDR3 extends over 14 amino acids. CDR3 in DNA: TGTGCCAGCAGCGTAGTCGAGCCTAGCGGCGAGCAGTTCTTC. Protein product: CASSVVEPSGEQFF.

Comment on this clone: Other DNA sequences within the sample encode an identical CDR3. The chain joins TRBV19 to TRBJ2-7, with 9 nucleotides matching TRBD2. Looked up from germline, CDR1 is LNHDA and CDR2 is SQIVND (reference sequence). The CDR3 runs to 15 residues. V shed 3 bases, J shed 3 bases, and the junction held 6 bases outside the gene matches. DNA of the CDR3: TGTGCCAGTAGTATCTCTCTAGCGGGAAACTACGAGCAGTACTTC. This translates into CASSISLAGNYEQYF.

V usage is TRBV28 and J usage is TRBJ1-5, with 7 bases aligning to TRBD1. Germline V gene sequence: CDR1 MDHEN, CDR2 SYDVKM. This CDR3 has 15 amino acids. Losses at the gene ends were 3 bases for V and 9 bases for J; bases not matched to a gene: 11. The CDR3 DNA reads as TGTGCCAGCAGTTTCCCCCGACAGGGTTATTTGCCCCAGCATTTT. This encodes CASSFPRQGYLPQHF.

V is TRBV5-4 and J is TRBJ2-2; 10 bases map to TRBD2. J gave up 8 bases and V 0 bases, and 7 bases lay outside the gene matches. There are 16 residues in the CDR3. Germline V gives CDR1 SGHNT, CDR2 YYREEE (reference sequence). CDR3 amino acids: CASSLGLAGAGGELFF. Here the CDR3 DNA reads TGTGCCAGCAGCTTGGGGCTAGCGGGAGCGGGAGGGGAGCTGTTTTTT.

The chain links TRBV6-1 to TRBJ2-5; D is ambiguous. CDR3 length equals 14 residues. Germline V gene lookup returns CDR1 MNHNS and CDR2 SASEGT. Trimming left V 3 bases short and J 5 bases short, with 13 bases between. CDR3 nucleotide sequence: TGTGCCAGCAGTGACCTCCTTGGTCCCGAGACCCAGTACTTC. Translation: CASSDLLGPETQYF.

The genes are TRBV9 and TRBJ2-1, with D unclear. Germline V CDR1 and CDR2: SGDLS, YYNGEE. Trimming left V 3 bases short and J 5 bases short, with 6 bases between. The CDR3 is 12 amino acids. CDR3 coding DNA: TGTGCCAGCAGCGGACACAACAATGAGCAGTTCTTC. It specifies CASSGHNNEQFF.

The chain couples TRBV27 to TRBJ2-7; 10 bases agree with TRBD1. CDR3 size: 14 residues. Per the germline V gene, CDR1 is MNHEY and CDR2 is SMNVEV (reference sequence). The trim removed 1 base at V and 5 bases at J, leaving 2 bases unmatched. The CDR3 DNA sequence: TGTGCCAGCAGTTTATGGACAGGGGGACACGAGCAGTACTTC. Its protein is CASSLWTGGHEQYF.